This is a list of T cell receptor beta chains from one sample in a study of blood T cell repertoires in COVID-19. Data came from immunoSEQ multiplex PCR; TCRdb stores just in-frame clones and leaves some out. In the table there are under 300,000 clones, more than 70% of which are singletons. Specimen: peripheral blood. These receptor sequences come from a woman in her thirties or forties who had recovered from COVID-19. CDR3s include the opening cysteine and the closing phenylalanine or tryptophan.

j_call v_call cdr3_aa
TRBJ1-5 TRBV7-6 CASSLRTGKNQPQHF
TRBJ1-1 TRBV3-1/TRBV3-2 CASSPGGYTEAFF
TRBJ1-1 TRBV2 CASTANGQTNTEAFF
TRBJ2-3 TRBV4-1 CASSQDWAGEDTQYF
TRBJ1-3 TRBV4-2 CASSQFGGNTIYF
TRBJ2-1 TRBV11-3 CASSLTDEQFF
TRBJ2-2 TRBV4-2 CASSQEIPLAGVLTGELFF
TRBJ2-3 TRBV11-3 CASSVEGGAGSDTQYF
TRBJ1-2 TRBV6-1 CASSEAGQVGTYGYTF
TRBJ2-6 TRBV7-6 CASSRTGSGANVLTF
TRBJ1-3 TRBV27 CASSLSSGSGNTIYF
TRBJ2-2 TRBV30 CAWSSAGELFF
TRBJ2-1 TRBV4-3 CASRPGLASQGQFF
TRBJ1-4 TRBV5-6 CASSLRLGGEKANEKLFF
TRBJ1-2 TRBV28 CASNLRAARYADGYTF
TRBJ1-1 TRBV6-1 CASSEYIMNTEAFF